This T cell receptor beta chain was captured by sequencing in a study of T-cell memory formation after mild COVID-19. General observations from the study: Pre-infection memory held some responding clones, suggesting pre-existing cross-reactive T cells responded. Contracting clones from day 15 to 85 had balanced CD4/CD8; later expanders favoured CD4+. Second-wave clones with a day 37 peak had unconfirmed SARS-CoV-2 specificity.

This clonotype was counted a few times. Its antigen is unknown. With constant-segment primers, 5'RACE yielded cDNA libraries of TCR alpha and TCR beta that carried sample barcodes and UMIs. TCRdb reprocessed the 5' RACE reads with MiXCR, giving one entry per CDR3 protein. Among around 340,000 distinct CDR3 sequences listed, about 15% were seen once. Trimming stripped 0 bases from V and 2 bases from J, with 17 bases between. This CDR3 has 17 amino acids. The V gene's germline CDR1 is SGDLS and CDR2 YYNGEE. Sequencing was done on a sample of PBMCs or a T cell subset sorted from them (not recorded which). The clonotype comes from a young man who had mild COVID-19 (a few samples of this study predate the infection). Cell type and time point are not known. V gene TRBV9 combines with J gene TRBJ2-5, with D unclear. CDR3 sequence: CASSVDGRSASQETQYF. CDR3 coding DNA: TGTGCCAGCAGCGTAGATGGCCGTTCGGCGTCACAAGAGACCCAGTACTTC.